This TCR beta chain was obtained from a study of neurological immune-mediated disorders. This clonotype has at least ten counts. The V end was cut by 3 bases, the J end by 1 base, with 10 bases between. CDR1 is KGHSH, CDR2 LQKENI, per germline. This CDR3 spans 14 amino acids. Each CDR3 protein gets one entry after TCRdb re-called the 5' RACE reads with MiXCR. The table has some 16,000 distinct CDR3 sequences, approximately 10% seen once. The receptor comes from a man in his fifties in good health. The sample comprised CD8+ T cells from blood. The chain joins TRBV18 to TRBJ2-7; D might be TRBD1 (6 bases). The CDR3 loop reads CASSPGTFSYEQYF. In DNA, the CDR3 is TGTGCCAGCTCACCTGGGACATTTTCCTACGAGCAGTACTTC.